The 5 T cell receptor beta chains below come from one sample, sequenced in a study of post-analysis software for immune sequencing data. Tagging with unique molecular identifiers was a feature of the TCR beta cDNA libraries. TCRdb fed the PCR reads into MiXCR, producing one record per CDR3 protein. The table includes around 250,000 distinct CDR3 sequences, about 38% detected once. Findings and limits, study-wide: Higher frequency in patients than in controls was seen for five TRBV segments, with TRBV5-6, TRBV5-1 and TRBV20-1 among them.

Their antigens remain unidentified. The sample taken for sequencing was blood. The receptors originated from a girl between 10 and 17 years old with multiple sclerosis.

Turning to this clonotype: A read error may explain this, as a much larger clone is one base away. The chain links TRBV12-3 or TRBV12-4 to TRBJ2-3; tentative D call: TRBD2 (6 bases). The CDR3 contains 15 residues. The CDR3: CASSPDGGTTDAQYF. CDR3 bases: TGTGCCAGCAGTCCCGACGGGGGAACCACAGATGCGCAGTATTTT.

This rearrangement joins TRBV29-1 to TRBJ2-7; D remains ambiguous. Trimming removed 3 bases from V and 6 bases from J, with 12 bases in between. CDR1 is SQVTM, CDR2 ANQGSEA, per germline. The length of the CDR3 is 12 residues. For the CDR3, the DNA is TGCAGCGTTGATTCAGTCCCAGGCGAGCAGTACTTC. Translating it yields CSVDSVPGEQYF.

CDR3: CSARVGGAGGYTF. The CDR3 bases are TGCAGTGCTAGAGTAGGGGGCGCCGGAGGCTACACCTTC. This sequence joins TRBV20-1 and TRBJ1-2, with 7 bases that match TRBD1. CDR1 DFQATT and CDR2 SNEGSKA come from the germline V gene (reference sequence). Trimming took 1 base from V and 8 from J; bases not matched to a gene: 7. The CDR3 runs 13 residues.

The gene calls are TRBV5-1 and TRBJ2-2; 14 bases fit TRBD2. The CDR3 totals 19 residues. Losses at the gene ends were 0 bases for V and 4 bases for J; bases not matched to a gene: 8. Germline lookup yields CDR1 SGHRS and CDR2 YFSETQ. CDR3 in amino acids: CASSLVEGLAGDRTGELFF. The CDR3 DNA reads TGCGCCAGCAGCTTGGTGGAGGGACTAGCGGGGGATCGCACCGGGGAGCTGTTTTTT.

As regards this clonotype: A much bigger clone sits one base away, suggesting this may be a read error. This rearrangement joins TRBV7-2 to TRBJ2-2; 8 bases are a match to TRBD1. CDR3 length equals 15 residues. CDR1 SGHTA and CDR2 FQGNSA come from the germline V gene. The CDR3: CASSQGARYTGEPFF. CDR3 sequence (DNA): TGTGCCAGCAGCCAGGGGGCGCGGTACACCGGGGAGCCGTTTTTT.